Given below is one T cell receptor (beta chain) in context. Its antigen is still unknown. Once RNA had been extracted, it was reverse transcribed into cDNA to act as the sequencing template. The data were produced by immunoSEQ multiplex PCR, yet TCRdb's version contains in-frame clones alone and is incomplete. The data contain about 180,000 clones, more than 60% of them singletons. The sample comes from a study of CD8+ T cells in alopecia areata. Study-wide background: Patients received oral tofacitinib, 5 to 10 mg twice daily, for moderate-to-severe alopecia areata.

General observations from the study: Affected scalp, especially in alopecia totalis/universalis, had a higher clonality than normal scalp did. Patients showed less clear TCR sequence sharing than mice, possibly partly because of HLA diversity.

The CDR3 runs to 13 residues. Germline lookup yields CDR1 SQVTM and CDR2 ANQGSEA. V was shortened by 7 bases and J by 1 base, with 13 bases between the two germline ends. The chain carries TRBV29-1 and TRBJ1-1; TRBD1 is a possible D gene (6 bases). The receptor was isolated from a human donor with alopecia areata. The sample was CD4+ T cells sorted from blood, taken at week 0. The CDR3 coding sequence is TGCAGCGCCCAGGGGTCCCCGAACACTGAAGCTTTCTTT. Encoded protein: CSAQGSPNTEAFF.